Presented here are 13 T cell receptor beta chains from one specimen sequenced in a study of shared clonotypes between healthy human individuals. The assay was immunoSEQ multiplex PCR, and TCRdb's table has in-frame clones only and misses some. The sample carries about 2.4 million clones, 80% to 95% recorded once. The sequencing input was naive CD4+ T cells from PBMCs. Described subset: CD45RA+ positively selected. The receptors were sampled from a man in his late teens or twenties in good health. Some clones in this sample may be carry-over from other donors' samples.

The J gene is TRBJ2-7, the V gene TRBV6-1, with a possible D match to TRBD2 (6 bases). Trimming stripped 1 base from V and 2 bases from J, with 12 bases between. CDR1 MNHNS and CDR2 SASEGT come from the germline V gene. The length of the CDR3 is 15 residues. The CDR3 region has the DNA TGTGCCAGCAGTGAAGTAGGGCCTAGCGCCTACGAGCAGTACTTC. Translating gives CASSEVGPSAYEQYF.

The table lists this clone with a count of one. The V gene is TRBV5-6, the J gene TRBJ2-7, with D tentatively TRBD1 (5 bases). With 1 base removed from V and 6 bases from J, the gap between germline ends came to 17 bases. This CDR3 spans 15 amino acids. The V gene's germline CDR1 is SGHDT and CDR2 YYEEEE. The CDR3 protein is CASSLYKGFSGEQYF. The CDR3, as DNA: TGTGCCAGCAGCTTGTACAAGGGGTTTAGTGGCGAGCAGTACTTC.

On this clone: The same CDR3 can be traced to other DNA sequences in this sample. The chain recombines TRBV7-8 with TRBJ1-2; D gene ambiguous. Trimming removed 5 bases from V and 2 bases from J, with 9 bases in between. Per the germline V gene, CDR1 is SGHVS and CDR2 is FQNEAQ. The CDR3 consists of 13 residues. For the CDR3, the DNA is TGTGCCAGCAGCCCCGGACGGAACTATGGCTACACCTTC. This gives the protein CASSPGRNYGYTF.

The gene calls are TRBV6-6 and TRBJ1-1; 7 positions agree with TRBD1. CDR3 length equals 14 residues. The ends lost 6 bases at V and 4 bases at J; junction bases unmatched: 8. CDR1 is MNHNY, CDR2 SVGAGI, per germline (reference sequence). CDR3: CASRSGGAATEAFF. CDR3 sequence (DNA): TGTGCCAGCAGGTCAGGGGGGGCGGCCACTGAAGCTTTCTTT.

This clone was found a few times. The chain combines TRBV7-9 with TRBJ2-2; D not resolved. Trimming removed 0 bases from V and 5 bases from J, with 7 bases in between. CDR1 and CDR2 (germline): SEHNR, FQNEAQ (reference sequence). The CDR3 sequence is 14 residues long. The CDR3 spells CASSLARGTGELFF. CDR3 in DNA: TGTGCCAGCAGCTTAGCGCGAGGAACCGGGGAGCTGTTTTTT.

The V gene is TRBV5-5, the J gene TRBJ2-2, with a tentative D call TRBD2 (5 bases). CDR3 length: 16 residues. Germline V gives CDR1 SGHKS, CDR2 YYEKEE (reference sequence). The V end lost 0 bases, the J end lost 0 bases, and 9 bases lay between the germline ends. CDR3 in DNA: TGTGCCAGCAGCTTGGGAGGGTCTGCGAACACCGGGGAGCTGTTTTTT. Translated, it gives CASSLGGSANTGELFF.

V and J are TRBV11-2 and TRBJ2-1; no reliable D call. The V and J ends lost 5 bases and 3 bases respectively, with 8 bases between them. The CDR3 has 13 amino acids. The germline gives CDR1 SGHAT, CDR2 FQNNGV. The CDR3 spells CASSRDFYNEQFF. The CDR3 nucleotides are TGTGCCAGCAGCCGCGATTTCTACAATGAGCAGTTCTTC.

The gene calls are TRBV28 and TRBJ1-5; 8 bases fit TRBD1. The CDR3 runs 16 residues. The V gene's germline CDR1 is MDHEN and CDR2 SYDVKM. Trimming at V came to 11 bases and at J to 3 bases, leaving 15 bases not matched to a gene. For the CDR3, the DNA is TGTGCCGCCACGGACGCAGGGGGCTATGACAATCAGCCCCAGCATTTT. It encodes CAATDAGGYDNQPQHF.

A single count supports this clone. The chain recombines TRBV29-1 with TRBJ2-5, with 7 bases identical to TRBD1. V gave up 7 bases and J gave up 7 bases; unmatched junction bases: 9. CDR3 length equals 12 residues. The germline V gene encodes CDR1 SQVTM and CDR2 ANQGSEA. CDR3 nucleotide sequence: TGCAGCGCGGGACAGCCCGAGGGGACCCAGTACTTC. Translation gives CSAGQPEGTQYF.

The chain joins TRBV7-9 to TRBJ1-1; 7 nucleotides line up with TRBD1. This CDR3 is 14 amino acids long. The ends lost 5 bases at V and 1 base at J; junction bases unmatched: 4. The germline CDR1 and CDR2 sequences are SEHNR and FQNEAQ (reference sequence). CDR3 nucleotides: TGTGCCAGCAGCCCGACAGGGCGGAACACTGAAGCTTTCTTT. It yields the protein CASSPTGRNTEAFF.

This CDR3 is CASSLVVLAGGSPYEQYF. For the CDR3, the DNA is TGTGCCAGCAGCTTAGTGGTACTAGCGGGAGGGTCCCCCTACGAGCAGTACTTC. The V call is TRBV7-2, the J call TRBJ2-5, with 13 bases identical to TRBD2. The end of the DNA fits TRBJ2-7 better, so the J call may be wrong. The germline CDR1 and CDR2 sequences are SGHTA and FQGNSA. The CDR3 contains 18 residues.

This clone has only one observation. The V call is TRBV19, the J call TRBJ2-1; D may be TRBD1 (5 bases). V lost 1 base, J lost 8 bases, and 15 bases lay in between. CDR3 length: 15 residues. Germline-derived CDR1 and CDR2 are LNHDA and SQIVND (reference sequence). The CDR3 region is CASSIVEAGSDEQFF. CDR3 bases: TGTGCCAGTAGTATAGTCGAGGCAGGGTCCGATGAGCAGTTCTTC.

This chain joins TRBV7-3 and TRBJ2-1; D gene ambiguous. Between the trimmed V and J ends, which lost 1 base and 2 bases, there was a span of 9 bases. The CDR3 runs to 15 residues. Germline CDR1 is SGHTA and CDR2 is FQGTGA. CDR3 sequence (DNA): TGTGCCAGCAGCTTAAGTACGGGTACCTACAATGAGCAGTTCTTC. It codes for CASSLSTGTYNEQFF.